The 13 T cell receptor beta chains below come from one sample, sequenced in a study of T cells in Graves' hyperthyroidism and ophthalmopathy (dated by TCRdb to 2018 to 2020). The library was made by multiplex PCR. The run used an Illumina HiSeq 2000. Amplification of TCR beta CDR3 regions was carried out from RNA transcripts. The TCR CDR3 was subjected to a first round of RT-PCR using the HTBI primer set and the Qiagen OneStep RT-PCR kit. In TCRdb, the public reads were trimmed at Q25 with fastp and aligned with MiXCR, with productive beta chains retained. Duplicate CDR3 protein sequences are folded into a single record with the most common DNA and genes. Recorded for this sample are about 580,000 distinct CDR3 sequences; roughly 13% of them occurred a single time. The ten most abundant clones make up less than 6% of the sample. Sequencing input: blood. The receptor source for this set is a woman in her 30s with Graves' hyperthyroidism that later progressed to Graves' ophthalmopathy.

This clonotype was counted a few times. This rearrangement joins TRBV12-3 or TRBV12-4 to TRBJ1-4; D not resolved. The CDR3 consists of 16 residues. V dropped 2 bases and J dropped 5 bases, with 15 bases sitting between them. CDR3 sequence: CASSLSIESFNEKLFF. The CDR3 DNA follows: TGTGCCAGCAGTTTAAGTATCGAGTCCTTCAATGAAAAACTGTTTTTT.

This clonotype was seen more than once but under ten times. The chain recombines TRBV19 with TRBJ2-2; 9 nucleotides match TRBD1. After removal of 5 bases from V and 4 bases from J, the junction contained 11 bases not matched to a gene. The CDR3 is 17 amino acids. CDR1 and CDR2 from the germline V gene are LNHDA and SQIVND (reference sequence). The CDR3 region has the DNA TGTGCCAGTAGTTTGGGTACCGGGACAGGGTTCACCGGGGAGCTGTTTTTT. Amino acid sequence: CASSLGTGTGFTGELFF.

The V call is TRBV28, the J call TRBJ2-3; perhaps TRBD2 as D (5 bases). Germline CDR1 and CDR2: MDHEN and SYDVKM. The CDR3 spans 13 residues. V was shortened by 4 bases and J by 8 bases, with 13 bases between the two germline ends. The CDR3 here is CASSSSDWPTQYF. CDR3 nucleotides: TGTGCCAGCAGTTCCTCGGACTGGCCTACGCAGTATTTT.

On this clonotype itself: A much larger clonotype is one base distant, so this may be a read error. The chain recombines TRBV15 with TRBJ2-7, with D perhaps matching TRBD2 (6 bases). The CDR3 is 18 amino acids. The V gene's germline CDR1 is LNHNV and CDR2 YYDKDF (reference sequence). Trimming took off 0 bases at V and 6 bases at J, with 24 bases between the two ends. The CDR3 DNA sequence: TGTGCCACCAGCAGAGATCTTTTAGCCCTCAGGGAGGATAGCGAGCAGTACTTC. It yields the protein CATSRDLLALREDSEQYF.

This clonotype has a count of ten or more. J is TRBJ2-1 and V is TRBV10-3; TRBD2 aligns across 12 bases. There are 16 residues in the CDR3. Trimming at V came to 7 bases and at J to 8 bases, leaving 12 bases not matched to a gene. The germline V gene encodes CDR1 ENHRY and CDR2 SYGVKD. The CDR3 reads CAINPTLAGGPDEQFF. The CDR3 DNA sequence: TGTGCCATCAACCCGACCCTAGCGGGAGGGCCGGATGAGCAGTTCTTC.

The sample holds a few counts of this clonotype. The rearrangement uses TRBV6-1 and TRBJ1-3; 11 nucleotides line up with TRBD1. Germline loops: CDR1 MNHNS, CDR2 SASEGT. The CDR3 is made up of 16 amino acids. With V trimmed by 6 bases and J by 0 bases, 4 bases remained unmatched. The CDR3 region is CASRDRGRVSGNTIYF. The CDR3 nucleotides are TGTGCCAGCAGGGACAGGGGGCGAGTCTCTGGAAACACCATATATTTT.

At least ten counts were recorded for this clonotype. This sequence joins TRBV5-5 and TRBJ2-3; a weak D match, TRBD2 (5 bases). Germline V lookup: CDR1 SGHKS, CDR2 YYEKEE (reference sequence). Between the trimmed V and J ends, which lost 5 bases and 5 bases, there was a span of 18 bases. There are 15 residues in the CDR3. CDR3 amino acids: CASSSRREIGDTQYF. The DNA of the CDR3 is TGTGCCAGCAGTTCTCGTCGGGAAATTGGAGATACGCAGTATTTT.

This clonotype was observed at least ten times. The chain employs TRBV6-1 and TRBJ1-6; the D is unclear. V was cut by 5 bases and J by 3 bases, with 11 bases left in between. This CDR3 has 15 residues. Germline CDR1 reads MNHNS; CDR2 reads SASEGT. The chain's CDR3 is CASSQTEDYNSPLHF. The CDR3 DNA sequence: TGTGCCAGCAGTCAGACGGAGGACTATAATTCACCCCTCCACTTT.

The J gene is TRBJ2-4, the V gene TRBV20-1; the D is unclear. V gave up 0 bases and J gave up 2 bases, with 14 bases separating them. Germline V lookup: CDR1 DFQATT, CDR2 SNEGSKA (reference sequence). This CDR3 contains 16 residues. The CDR3 protein is CSARDWSPRTKNIQYF. As DNA, the CDR3 is TGCAGTGCTAGAGATTGGTCCCCCAGGACCAAAAACATTCAGTACTTC.

This clonotype was seen only once. This may arise from a read error, as a much more abundant clone is one base away. V usage is TRBV2 and J usage is TRBJ1-6; no clear D gene. The CDR3 has 13 amino acids. The V gene's germline CDR1 is SNHLY and CDR2 FYNNEI. CDR3 in amino acids: CASSRGVNSPLNF. The CDR3 nucleotides are TGTGCCAGCAGTCGCGGGGTGAATTCACCCCTCAACTTT. The whole variable domain, filled in from reference TRBV2 and TRBJ1-6, reads EPEVTQTPSHQVTQMGQEVILRCVPISNHLYFYWYRQILGQKVEFLVSFYNNEISEKSEIFDDQFSVERPDGSNFTLKIRSTKLEDSAMYFCASSRGVNSPLNFGNGTRLTVT.

This clonotype was picked up many times. The rearrangement uses TRBV13 and TRBJ2-7, with D unclear. The CDR3 contains 12 residues. The germline CDR1 and CDR2 sequences are PRHDT and FYEKMQ (reference sequence). V was clipped by 1 base and J by 6 bases, with 7 bases between them. This CDR3 reads CASSLASLEQYF. The DNA of the CDR3 is TGTGCCAGCAGCTTAGCGAGTCTCGAGCAGTACTTC.

This clonotype has a count of ten or more. The chain employs TRBV4-2 and TRBJ2-7; TRBD2 matches 8 bases. V lost 4 bases, J lost 6 bases, and 11 bases stayed unmatched. The CDR3 is 15 residues long. Germline CDR1 and CDR2: LGHNA and YNFKEQ. CDR3: CASSRAEAGAFEQYF. The CDR3 coding sequence is TGTGCCAGCAGCCGTGCTGAAGCGGGAGCGTTCGAGCAGTACTTC.

This clonotype occurred many times. J is TRBJ1-4 and V is TRBV7-8; D not certain. The CDR3 extends over 15 amino acids. Trimming left V 2 bases short and J 3 bases short, with 10 bases between. Germline V gives CDR1 SGHVS, CDR2 FQNEAQ. In DNA, the CDR3 is TGTGCCAGCAGCTTACCGGGATGGGCTAATGAAAAACTGTTTTTT. It codes for CASSLPGWANEKLFF.